The T cell receptor beta chain described here comes from a study of cytomegalovirus exposure and HLA in healthy donors. This CDR3 comprises 15 residues. From germline, CDR1 is SGHDN and CDR2 FVKESK. Trimming shortened V by 2 bases and J by 1 base, and 9 bases separated the two germline ends. The PCR ran on 60 Vbeta and 13 Jbeta primers. The table came from immunoSEQ multiplex PCR; TCRdb's copy has only in-frame clones and leaves some out. This sample has some 150,000 clones, with 63% found just once. Turning to this clone: Its specificity is not known.

Study-level results: There were several of the most significant clusters that appeared linked to common viral pathogens in a later analysis. Many donors carried some public TCRs, although rarity characterized most TCR sequences. With high specificity and sensitivity, the classifier reportedly diagnosed cytomegalovirus status.

The chain recombines TRBV14 with TRBJ1-3, with D uncertain. The receptor comes from a woman aged 60-75 years in good health and CMV-seropositive. Sequencing used PBMCs. The CDR3 nucleotides are TGTGCCAGCAGCCAACACAGCCTTTCTGGAAACACCATATATTTT. Translated: CASSQHSLSGNTIYF.